The source of this TCR beta chain is a study of OX40 agonist ivuxolimab in advanced cancers. Study observations and caveats: Part of the nonresponder group also had normalized T-cell clonal expansion that was low. In the 0.1-3.0 mg/kg groups, partial responders showed among the lowest expansion. Undetermined was the antigen specificity of the expanded peripheral T cells.

This CDR3 is 13 amino acids long. With 4 bases removed from V and 13 bases from J, the gap between germline ends came to 17 bases. The V gene's germline CDR1 is LGHNA and CDR2 YSLEER. With respect to this clone: Its antigen is still unknown.

Patients who had autoimmune disease history or got systemic immunosuppression were left out. Sequenced by immunoSEQ multiplex PCR; TCRdb stores in-frame clones only, minus some. The table records tens of thousands of clones, 84% of them present only once. The specimen comprised CD4+ or CD8+ T cells sorted from blood, sampled in a trial of the OX40 agonist ivuxolimab. This chain links TRBV4-3 with TRBJ1-5; D gene ambiguous. The clonotype comes from an adult with an advanced solid tumor such as melanoma, head and neck, liver or kidney cancer. The CDR3 DNA reads as TGCGCCAGCAGCCGATCCAGAGAGGCAGCACAGCATTTT. Amino acid sequence: CASSRSREAAQHF.